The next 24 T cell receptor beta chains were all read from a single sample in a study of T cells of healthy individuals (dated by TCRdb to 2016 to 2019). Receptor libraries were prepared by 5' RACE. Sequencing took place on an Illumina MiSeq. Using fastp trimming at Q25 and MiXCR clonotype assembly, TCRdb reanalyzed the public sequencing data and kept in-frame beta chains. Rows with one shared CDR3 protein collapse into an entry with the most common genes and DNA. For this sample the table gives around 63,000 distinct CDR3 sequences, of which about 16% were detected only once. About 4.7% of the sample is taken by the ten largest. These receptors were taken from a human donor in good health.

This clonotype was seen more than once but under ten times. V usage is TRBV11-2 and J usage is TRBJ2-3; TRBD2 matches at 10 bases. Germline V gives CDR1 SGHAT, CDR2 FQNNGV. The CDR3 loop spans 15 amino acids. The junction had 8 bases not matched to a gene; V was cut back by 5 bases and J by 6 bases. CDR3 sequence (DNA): TGTGCCAGCAGCCTCCGTCTAGCGGGGGAGGATACGCAGTATTTT. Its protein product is CASSLRLAGEDTQYF.

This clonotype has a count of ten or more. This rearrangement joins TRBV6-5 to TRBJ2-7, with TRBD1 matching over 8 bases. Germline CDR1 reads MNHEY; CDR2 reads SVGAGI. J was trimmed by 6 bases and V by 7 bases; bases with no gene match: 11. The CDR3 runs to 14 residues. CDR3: CASTNQGAVGEQYF. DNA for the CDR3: TGTGCCAGCACCAACCAGGGGGCGGTTGGCGAGCAGTACTTC.

For the CDR3, the DNA is TGCAGTGCTAAGACGACTAGCGGGGGAGGACGAGAGACCCAGTACTTC. As protein: CSAKTTSGGGRETQYF. The J gene is TRBJ2-5, the V gene TRBV20-1, with 12 bases lining up with TRBD2. Germline values: CDR1 DFQATT, CDR2 SNEGSKA (reference sequence). J lost 4 bases, V lost 4 bases, and 10 bases had no gene match. The CDR3 covers 16 residues.

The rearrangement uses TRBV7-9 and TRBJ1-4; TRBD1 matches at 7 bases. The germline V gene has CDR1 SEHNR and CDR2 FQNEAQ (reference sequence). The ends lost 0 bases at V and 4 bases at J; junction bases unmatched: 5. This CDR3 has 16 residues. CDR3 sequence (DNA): TGTGCCAGCAGCTTAGCAAGCGGGGACAGTAATGAAAAACTGTTTTTT. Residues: CASSLASGDSNEKLFF.

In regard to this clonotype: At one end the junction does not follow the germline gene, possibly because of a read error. The CDR3 DNA is TGTGTCAGCAGCCCCCTAGTCGGCTCCTACGAGCAGTACTTC. Its translation: CVSSPLVGSYEQYF. The rearrangement uses TRBV11-2 and TRBJ2-7; D unresolved. The CDR3 contains 14 residues. Per the germline V gene, CDR1 is SGHAT and CDR2 is FQNNGV.

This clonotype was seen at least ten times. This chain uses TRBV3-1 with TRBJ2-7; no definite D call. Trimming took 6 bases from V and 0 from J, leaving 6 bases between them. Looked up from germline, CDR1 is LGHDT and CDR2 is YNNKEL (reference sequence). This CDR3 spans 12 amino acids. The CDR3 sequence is CASRGDSYEQYF. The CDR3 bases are TGTGCCAGCAGAGGCGACTCCTACGAGCAGTACTTC.

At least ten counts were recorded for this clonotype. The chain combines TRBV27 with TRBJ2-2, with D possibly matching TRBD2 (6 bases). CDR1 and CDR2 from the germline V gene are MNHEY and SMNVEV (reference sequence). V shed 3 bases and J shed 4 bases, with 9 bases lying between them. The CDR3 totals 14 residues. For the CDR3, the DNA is TGTGCCAGCAGTTTTGGCGGGACCACCGGGGAGCTGTTTTTT. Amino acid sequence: CASSFGGTTGELFF.

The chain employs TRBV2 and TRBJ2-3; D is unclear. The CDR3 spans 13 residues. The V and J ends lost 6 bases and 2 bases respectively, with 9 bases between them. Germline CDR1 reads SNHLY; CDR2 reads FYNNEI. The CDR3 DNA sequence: TGTGCCAGCAGGGACGTATCCACAGATACGCAGTATTTT. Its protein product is CASRDVSTDTQYF.

As DNA, the CDR3 is TGTGCCAGCAGTACCGGACAGCTCACTTGGCCCCAGCATTTT. As protein: CASSTGQLTWPQHF. V gene TRBV28 combines with J gene TRBJ1-5; tentative D call: TRBD1 (6 bases). The germline V and J ends were trimmed by 5 bases and 9 bases, with 17 bases remaining between them. The CDR3 is 14 amino acids. CDR1 is MDHEN, CDR2 SYDVKM, per germline.

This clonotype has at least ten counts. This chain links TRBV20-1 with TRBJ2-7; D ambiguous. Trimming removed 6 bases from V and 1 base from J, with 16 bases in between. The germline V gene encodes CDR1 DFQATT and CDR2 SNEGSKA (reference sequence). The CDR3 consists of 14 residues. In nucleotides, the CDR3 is TGCAGTGCCACAACCTCCGTGGTGTCCTACGAGCAGTACTTC. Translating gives CSATTSVVSYEQYF.

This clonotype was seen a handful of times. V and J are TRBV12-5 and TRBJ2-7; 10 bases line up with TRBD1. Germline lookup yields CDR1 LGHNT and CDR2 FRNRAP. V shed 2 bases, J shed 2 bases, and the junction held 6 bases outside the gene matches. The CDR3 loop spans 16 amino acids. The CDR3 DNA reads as TGTGCTAGTGGTTTGCCCCGGGACAGGGGAGCCTACGAGCAGTACTTC. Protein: CASGLPRDRGAYEQYF.

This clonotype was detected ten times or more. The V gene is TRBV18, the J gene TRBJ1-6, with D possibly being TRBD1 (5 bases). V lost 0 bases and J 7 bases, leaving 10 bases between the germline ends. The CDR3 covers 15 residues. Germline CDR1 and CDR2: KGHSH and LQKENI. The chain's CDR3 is CASSPPGRRNSPLHF. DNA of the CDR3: TGTGCCAGCTCACCACCGGGGCGCAGAAATTCACCCCTCCACTTT.

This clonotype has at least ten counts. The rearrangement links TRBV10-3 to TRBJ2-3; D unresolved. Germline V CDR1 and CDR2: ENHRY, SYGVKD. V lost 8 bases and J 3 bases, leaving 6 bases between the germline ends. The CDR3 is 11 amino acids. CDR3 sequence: CAIGRTDTQYF. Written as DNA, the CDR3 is TGTGCCATCGGGCGGACAGATACGCAGTATTTT.

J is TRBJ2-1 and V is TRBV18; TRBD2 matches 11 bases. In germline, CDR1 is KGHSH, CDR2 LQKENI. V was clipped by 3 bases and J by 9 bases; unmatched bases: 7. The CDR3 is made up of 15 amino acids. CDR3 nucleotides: TGTGCCAGCTCACCTTCGCTAGCGGGAGGCGGTGAGCAGTTCTTC. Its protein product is CASSPSLAGGGEQFF.

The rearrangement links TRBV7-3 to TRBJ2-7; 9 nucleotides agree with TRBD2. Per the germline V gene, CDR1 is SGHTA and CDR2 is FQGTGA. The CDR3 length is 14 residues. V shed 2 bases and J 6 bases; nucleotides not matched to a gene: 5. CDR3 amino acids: CASSLAGGDSEQYF. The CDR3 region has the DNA TGTGCCAGCAGCTTAGCGGGGGGGGATAGCGAGCAGTACTTC.

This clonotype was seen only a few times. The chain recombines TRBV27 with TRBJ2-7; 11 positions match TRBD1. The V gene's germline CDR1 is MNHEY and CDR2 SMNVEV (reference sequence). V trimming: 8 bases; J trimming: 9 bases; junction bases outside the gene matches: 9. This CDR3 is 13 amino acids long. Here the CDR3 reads CASGQDRGQGQYF. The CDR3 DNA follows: TGTGCCAGCGGCCAGGACAGGGGGCAAGGGCAGTACTTC.

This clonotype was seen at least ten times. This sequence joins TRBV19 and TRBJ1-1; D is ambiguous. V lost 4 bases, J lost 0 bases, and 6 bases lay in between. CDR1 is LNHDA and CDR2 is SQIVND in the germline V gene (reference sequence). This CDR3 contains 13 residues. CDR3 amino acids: CASSKAVNTEAFF. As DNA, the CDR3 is TGTGCCAGTAGTAAGGCGGTGAACACTGAAGCTTTCTTT.

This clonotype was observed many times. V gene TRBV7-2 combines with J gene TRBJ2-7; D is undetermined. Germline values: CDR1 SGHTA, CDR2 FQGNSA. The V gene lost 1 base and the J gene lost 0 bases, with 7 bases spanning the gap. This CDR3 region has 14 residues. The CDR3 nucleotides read TGTGCCAGCAGCTTAGACCCCAGCTCCTACGAGCAGTACTTC. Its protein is CASSLDPSSYEQYF. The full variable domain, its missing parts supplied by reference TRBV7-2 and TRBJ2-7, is GAGVSQSPSNKVTEKGKDVELRCDPISGHTALYWYRQSLGQGLEFLIYFQGNSAPDKSGLPSDRFSAERTGGSVSTLTIQRTQQEDSAVYLCASSLDPSSYEQYFGPGTRLTVT.

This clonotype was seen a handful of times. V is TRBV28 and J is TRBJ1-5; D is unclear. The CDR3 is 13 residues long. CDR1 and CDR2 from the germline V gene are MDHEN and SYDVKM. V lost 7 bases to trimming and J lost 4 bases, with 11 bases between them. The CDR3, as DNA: TGTGCCAGCATCCCTTCCAGGAATCAGCCCCAGCATTTT. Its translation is CASIPSRNQPQHF.

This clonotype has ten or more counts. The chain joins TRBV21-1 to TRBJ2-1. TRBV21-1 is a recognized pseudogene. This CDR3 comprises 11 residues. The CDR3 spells CASSKAREQFF. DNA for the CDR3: TGTGCCAGCAGCAAAGCGCGTGAGCAGTTCTTC.

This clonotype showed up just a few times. The CDR3 bases are TGCGCCAGCAGCCCGGTACAGGGTAAGGGGGAGACCCAGTACTTC. Encoded protein: CASSPVQGKGETQYF. This rearrangement joins TRBV5-1 to TRBJ2-5, with D tentatively TRBD1 (6 bases). Germline values: CDR1 SGHRS, CDR2 YFSETQ. The CDR3 is 15 amino acids. Trimming shortened V by 4 bases and J by 5 bases, and 18 bases separated the two germline ends.

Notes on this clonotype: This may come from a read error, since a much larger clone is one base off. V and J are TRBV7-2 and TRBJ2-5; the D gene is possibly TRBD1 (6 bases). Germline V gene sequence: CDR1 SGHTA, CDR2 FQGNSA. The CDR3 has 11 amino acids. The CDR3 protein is CVSTQGETQYF. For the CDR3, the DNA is TGTGTCAGCACCCAGGGGGAGACCCAGTACTTC.

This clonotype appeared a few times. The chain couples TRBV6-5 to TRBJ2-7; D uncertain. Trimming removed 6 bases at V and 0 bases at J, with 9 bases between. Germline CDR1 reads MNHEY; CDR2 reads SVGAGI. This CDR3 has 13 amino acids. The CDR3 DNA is TGTGCCAGCAGATCCCCGGGCTCCTACGAGCAGTACTTC. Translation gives CASRSPGSYEQYF.

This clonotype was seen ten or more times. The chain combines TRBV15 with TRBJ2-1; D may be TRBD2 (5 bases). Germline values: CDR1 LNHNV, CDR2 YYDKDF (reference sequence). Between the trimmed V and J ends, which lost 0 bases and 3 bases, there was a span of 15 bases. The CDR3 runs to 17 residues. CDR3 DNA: TGTGCCACCAGCAGAGATGATGATGAGGGTTACTACAATGAGCAGTTCTTC. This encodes CATSRDDDEGYYNEQFF.